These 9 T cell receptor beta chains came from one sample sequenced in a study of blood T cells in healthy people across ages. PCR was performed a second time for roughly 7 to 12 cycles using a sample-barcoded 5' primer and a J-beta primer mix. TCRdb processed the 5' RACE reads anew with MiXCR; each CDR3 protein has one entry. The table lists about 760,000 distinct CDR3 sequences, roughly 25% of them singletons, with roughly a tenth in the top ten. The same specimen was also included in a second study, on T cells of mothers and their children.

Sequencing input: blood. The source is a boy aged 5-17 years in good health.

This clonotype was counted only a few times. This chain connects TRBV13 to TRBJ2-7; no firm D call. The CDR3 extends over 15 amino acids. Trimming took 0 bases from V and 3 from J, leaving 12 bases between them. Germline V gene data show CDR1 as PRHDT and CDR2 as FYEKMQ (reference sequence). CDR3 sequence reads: CASSLGGQALYEQYF. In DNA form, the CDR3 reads TGTGCCAGCAGCTTAGGGGGTCAGGCCCTCTACGAGCAGTACTTC.

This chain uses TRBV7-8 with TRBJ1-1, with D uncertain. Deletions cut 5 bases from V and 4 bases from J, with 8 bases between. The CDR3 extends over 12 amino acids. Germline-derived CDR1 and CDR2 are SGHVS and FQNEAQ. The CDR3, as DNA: TGTGCCAGCAGCCAGAGGATCACTGAAGCTTTCTTT. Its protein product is CASSQRITEAFF.

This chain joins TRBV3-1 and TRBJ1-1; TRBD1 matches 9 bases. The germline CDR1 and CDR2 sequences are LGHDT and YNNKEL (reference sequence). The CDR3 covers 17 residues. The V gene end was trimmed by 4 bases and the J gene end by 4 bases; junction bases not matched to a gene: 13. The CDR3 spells CASSPLPGQGWGTEAFF. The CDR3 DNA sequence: TGTGCCAGCAGCCCCCTCCCGGGACAGGGCTGGGGCACTGAAGCTTTCTTT.

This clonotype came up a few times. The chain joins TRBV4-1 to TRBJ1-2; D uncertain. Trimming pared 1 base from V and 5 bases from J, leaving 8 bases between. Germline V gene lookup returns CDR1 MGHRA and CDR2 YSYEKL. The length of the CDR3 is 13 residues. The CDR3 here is CASSQVRDYGYTF. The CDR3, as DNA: TGCGCCAGCAGCCAAGTTCGGGATTATGGCTACACCTTC.

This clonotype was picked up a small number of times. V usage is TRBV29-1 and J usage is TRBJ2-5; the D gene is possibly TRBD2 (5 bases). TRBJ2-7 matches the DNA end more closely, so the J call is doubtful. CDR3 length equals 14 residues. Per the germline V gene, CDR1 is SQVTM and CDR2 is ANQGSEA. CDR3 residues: CSVEGLGRRYEQYF. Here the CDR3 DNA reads TGCAGCGTTGAAGGACTCGGGCGGAGGTACGAGCAGTACTTC.

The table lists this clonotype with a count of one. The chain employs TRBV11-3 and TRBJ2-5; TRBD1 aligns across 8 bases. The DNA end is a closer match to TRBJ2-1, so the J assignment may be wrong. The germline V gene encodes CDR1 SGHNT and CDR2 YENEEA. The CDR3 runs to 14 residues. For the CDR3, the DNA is TGTGCCAGCAGCTTAGGCAACAGGGGGTACGAGCAGTTCTTC. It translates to CASSLGNRGYEQFF.

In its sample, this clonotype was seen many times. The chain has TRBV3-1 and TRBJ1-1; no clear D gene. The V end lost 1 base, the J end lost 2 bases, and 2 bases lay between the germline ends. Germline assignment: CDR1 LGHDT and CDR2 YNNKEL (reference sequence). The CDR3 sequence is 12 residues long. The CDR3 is CASSQANTEAFF. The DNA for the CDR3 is TGTGCCAGCAGCCAAGCAAACACTGAAGCTTTCTTT.

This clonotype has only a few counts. In DNA, the CDR3 is TGCAGTGCTAGAGAGGGGTGGGGCTCCTACGAGCAGTACTTC. Protein sequence: CSAREGWGSYEQYF. The chain links TRBV20-1 to TRBJ2-7, with D hard to call. CDR1 is DFQATT and CDR2 is SNEGSKA in the germline V gene (reference sequence). This CDR3 region has 14 residues. The V end was cut by 0 bases, the J end by 0 bases, with 9 bases between.

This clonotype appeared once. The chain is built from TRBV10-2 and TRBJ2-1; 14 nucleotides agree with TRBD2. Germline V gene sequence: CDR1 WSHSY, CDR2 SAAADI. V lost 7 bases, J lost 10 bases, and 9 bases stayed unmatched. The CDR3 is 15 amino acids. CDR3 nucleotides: TGCGCCAGCACTACGGGACTAGCGGGAGTTGGGGAGCAGTTCTTC. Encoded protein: CASTTGLAGVGEQFF.